The clone carrying this T cell receptor beta chain was observed a single time. Antigen specificity is unknown. For a library built for alpha chains, this beta chain is a stray read; little rests on its size. The data belong to a study of naive and memory T cell subsets. Findings and caveats of the study: TCR counts from RNA may reflect activation-linked expression changes.

V lost 3 bases, J lost 9 bases, and 13 bases lay in between. This CDR3 spans 13 amino acids. Germline values: CDR1 SGHDT, CDR2 YYEEEE. TCRdb processed the UMI-ligation and nested PCR reads anew with MiXCR; each CDR3 protein has one entry. The table for this sample gives 45 to 50 distinct CDR3 sequences. The TCR comes from a human donor in good health. This chain connects TRBV5-6 to TRBJ2-1; no clear D. Sequencing was performed on naive CD4+ T cells from blood. The DNA of the CDR3 is TGTGCCAGCAGCTACCTCCTAAACACTGAGCAGTTCTTC. It codes for CASSYLLNTEQFF.